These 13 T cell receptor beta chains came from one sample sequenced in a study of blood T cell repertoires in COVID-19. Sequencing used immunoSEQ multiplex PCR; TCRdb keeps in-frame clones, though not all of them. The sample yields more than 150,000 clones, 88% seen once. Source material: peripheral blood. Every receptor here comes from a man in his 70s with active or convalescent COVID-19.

Written as DNA, the CDR3 is TGCAGTGCTAGTCTTAGCGGGAGACGACACGAGCAGTACTTC. Its translation: CSASLSGRRHEQYF. This rearrangement joins TRBV20-1 to TRBJ2-7; 9 bases agree with TRBD2. The CDR3 is 14 residues long. The germline gives CDR1 DFQATT, CDR2 SNEGSKA (reference sequence). The V segment lost 3 bases and the J segment 5 bases; nucleotides outside the gene matches: 8.

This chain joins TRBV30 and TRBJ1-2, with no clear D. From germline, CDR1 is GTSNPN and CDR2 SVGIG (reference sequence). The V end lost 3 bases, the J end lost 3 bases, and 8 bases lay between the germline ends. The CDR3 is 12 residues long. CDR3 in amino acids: CAWRAPHYGYTF. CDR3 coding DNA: TGTGCCTGGAGGGCACCACACTATGGCTACACCTTC.

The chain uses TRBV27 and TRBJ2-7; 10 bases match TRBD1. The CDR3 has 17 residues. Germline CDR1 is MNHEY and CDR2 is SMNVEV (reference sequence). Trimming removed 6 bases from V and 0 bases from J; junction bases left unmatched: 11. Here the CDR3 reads CASSKIRDRGSSYEQYF. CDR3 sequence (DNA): TGTGCCAGCAGCAAAATCCGGGACAGGGGTAGCTCCTACGAGCAGTACTTC.

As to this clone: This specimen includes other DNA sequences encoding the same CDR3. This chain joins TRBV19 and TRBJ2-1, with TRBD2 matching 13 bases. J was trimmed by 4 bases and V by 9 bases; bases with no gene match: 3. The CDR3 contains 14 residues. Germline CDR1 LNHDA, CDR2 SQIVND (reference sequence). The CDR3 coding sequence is TGTGCCAGCCGGGGACTAGCGGGATACAATGAGCAGTTCTTC. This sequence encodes CASRGLAGYNEQFF.

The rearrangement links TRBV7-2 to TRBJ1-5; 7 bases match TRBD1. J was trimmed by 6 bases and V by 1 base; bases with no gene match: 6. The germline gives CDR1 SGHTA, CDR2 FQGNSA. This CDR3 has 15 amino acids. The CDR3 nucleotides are TGTGCCAGCAGCTTAGGAGACAGGGTTTCTCAGCCCCAGCATTTT. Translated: CASSLGDRVSQPQHF.

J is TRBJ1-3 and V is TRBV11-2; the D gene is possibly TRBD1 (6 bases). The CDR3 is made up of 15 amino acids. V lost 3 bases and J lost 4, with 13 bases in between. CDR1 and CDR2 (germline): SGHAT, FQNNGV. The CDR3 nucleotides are TGTGCCAGCAGCTTCCAGTTGGGGGCCGGAAACACCATATATTTT. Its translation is CASSFQLGAGNTIYF.

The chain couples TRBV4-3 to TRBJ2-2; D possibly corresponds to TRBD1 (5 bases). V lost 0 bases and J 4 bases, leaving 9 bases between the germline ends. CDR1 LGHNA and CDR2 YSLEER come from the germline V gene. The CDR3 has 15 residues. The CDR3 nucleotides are TGCGCCAGCAGCCAAGACCAGGGCGTCACCGGGGAGCTGTTTTTT. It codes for CASSQDQGVTGELFF.

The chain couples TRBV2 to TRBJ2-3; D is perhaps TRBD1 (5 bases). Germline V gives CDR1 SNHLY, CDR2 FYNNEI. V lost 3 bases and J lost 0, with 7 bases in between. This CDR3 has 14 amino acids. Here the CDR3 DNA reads TGTGCCAGCAGTGATGACAGTAGCACAGATACGCAGTATTTT. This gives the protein CASSDDSSTDTQYF.

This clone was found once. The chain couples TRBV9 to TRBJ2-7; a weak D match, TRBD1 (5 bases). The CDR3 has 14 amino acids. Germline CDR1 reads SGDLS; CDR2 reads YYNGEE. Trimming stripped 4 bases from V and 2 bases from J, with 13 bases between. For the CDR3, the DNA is TGTGCCAGCAGCCCTCCTGACAGTACCTACGAGCAGTACTTC. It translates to CASSPPDSTYEQYF.

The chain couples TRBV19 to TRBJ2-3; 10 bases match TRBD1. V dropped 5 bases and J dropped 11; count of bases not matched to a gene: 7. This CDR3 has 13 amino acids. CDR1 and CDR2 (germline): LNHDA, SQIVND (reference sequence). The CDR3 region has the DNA TGTGCCAGTAGTCCCGGACAGGGGGGGAGGCAGTATTTT. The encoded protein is CASSPGQGGRQYF. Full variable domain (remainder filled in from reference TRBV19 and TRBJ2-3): DGGITQSPKYLFRKEGQNVTLSCEQNLNHDAMYWYRQDPGQGLRLIYYSQIVNDFQKGDIAEGYSVSREKKESFPLTVTSAQKNPTAFYLCASSPGQGGRQYFGPGTRLTVL.

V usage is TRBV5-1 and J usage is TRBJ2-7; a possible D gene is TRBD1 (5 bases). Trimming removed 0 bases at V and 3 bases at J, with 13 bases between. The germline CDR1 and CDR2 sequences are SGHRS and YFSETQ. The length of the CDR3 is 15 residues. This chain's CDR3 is CASSLAAQGIYEQYF. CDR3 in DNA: TGCGCCAGCAGCTTGGCGGCCCAGGGCATCTACGAGCAGTACTTC.

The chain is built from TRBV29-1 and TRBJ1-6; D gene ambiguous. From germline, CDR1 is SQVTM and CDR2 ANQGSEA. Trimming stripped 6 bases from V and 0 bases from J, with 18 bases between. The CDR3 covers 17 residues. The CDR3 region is CSVGIAGRSSYNSPLHF. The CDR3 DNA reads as TGCAGCGTGGGTATCGCAGGAAGAAGCTCCTATAATTCACCCCTCCACTTT.

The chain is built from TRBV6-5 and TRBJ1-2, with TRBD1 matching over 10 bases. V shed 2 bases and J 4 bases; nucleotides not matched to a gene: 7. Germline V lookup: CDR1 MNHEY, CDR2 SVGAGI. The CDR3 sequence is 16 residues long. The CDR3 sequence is CASSYLRTGGSYGYTF. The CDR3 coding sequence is TGTGCCAGCAGTTACCTGAGGACAGGGGGAAGCTATGGCTACACCTTC.